These 4 T cell receptor beta chains originate from one sample sequenced in a study of post-analysis software for immune sequencing data. Study-wide points: Roughly five TRBV segments, including TRBV5-6, TRBV5-1 and TRBV20-1, were more frequent in patients than controls.

Included in the TCR beta cDNA libraries were unique molecular identifiers. TCRdb redid the calling of the PCR reads with MiXCR, one entry per CDR3 protein. The table lists under 200,000 distinct CDR3 sequences, over 25% of them singletons. No antigen has been assigned to these receptors. Material: blood. The source is a girl aged 2-17 years with multiple sclerosis.

Ten or more counts support this clonotype. The chain employs TRBV5-1 and TRBJ1-2; no clear D. The CDR3 runs 13 residues. Trimming left V 4 bases short and J 4 bases short, with 11 bases between. Germline V CDR1 and CDR2: SGHRS, YFSETQ. The CDR3 here is CASSRTASYGYTF. The CDR3 nucleotides are TGCGCCAGCAGCCGGACCGCTAGCTATGGCTACACCTTC.

The chain joins TRBV18 to TRBJ2-1; D possibly corresponds to TRBD1 (5 bases). The ends were cut back, 6 bases at V and 6 bases at J, with 15 bases in the middle. The CDR3 covers 14 residues. Germline V gene data show CDR1 as KGHSH and CDR2 as LQKENI. The CDR3: CASSPKGPPNEQFF. Written as DNA, the CDR3 is TGTGCCAGCTCCCCAAAGGGGCCTCCCAATGAGCAGTTCTTC.

This clonotype was found many times. The V gene is TRBV10-3, the J gene TRBJ1-2; D remains unclear. Germline V lookup: CDR1 ENHRY, CDR2 SYGVKD. V dropped 3 bases and J dropped 2 bases, with 16 bases sitting between them. This CDR3 has 16 amino acids. CDR3 bases: TGTGCCATCAGTGATCTTGCAGAGGGTTCGAACTATGGCTACACCTTC. This translates into CAISDLAEGSNYGYTF.

This clonotype was counted many times. The rearrangement links TRBV29-1 to TRBJ2-1; TRBD1 is a possible D gene (6 bases). V was cut by 5 bases and J by 0 bases, with 11 bases left in between. The CDR3 contains 14 residues. Per the germline V gene, CDR1 is SQVTM and CDR2 is ANQGSEA. The CDR3: CSVNRELSYNEQFF. The DNA of the CDR3 is TGCAGCGTTAACAGGGAGCTCTCCTACAATGAGCAGTTCTTC.